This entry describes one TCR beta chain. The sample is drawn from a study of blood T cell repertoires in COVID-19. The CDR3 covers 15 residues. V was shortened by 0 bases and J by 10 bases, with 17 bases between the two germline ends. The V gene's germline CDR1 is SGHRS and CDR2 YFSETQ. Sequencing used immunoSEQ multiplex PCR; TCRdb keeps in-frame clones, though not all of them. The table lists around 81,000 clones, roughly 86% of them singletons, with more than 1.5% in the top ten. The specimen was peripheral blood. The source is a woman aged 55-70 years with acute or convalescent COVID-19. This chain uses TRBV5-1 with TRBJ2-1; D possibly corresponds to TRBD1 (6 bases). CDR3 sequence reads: CASSLAAGAMKEQFF. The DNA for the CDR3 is TGCGCCAGCAGCTTGGCGGCAGGGGCTATGAAGGAGCAGTTCTTC.